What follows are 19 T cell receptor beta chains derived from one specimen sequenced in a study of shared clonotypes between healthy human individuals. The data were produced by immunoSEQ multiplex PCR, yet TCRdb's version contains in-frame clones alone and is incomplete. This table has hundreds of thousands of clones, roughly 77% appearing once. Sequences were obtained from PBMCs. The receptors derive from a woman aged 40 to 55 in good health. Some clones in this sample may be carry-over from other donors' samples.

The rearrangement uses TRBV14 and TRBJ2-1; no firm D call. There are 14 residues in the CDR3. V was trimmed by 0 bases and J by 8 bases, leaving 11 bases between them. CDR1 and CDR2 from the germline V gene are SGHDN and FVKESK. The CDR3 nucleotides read TGTGCCAGCAGCCAAGAATTCGTTGGCCATGAGCAGTTCTTC. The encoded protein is CASSQEFVGHEQFF.

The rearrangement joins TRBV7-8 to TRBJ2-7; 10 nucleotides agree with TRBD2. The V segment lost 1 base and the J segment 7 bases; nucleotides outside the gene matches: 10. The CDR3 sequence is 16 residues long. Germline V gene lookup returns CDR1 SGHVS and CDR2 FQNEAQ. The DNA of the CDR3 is TGTGCCAGCAGCTTAGGCCCAGCGGGAGGGCCCCGGGAGCAGTACTTC. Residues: CASSLGPAGGPREQYF.

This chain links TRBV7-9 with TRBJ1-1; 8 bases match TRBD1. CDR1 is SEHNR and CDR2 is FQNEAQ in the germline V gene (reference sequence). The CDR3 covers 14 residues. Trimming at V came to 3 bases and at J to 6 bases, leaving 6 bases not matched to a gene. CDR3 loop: CASSLTGAGAEAFF. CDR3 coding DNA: TGTGCCAGCAGCTTGACAGGGGCGGGCGCTGAAGCTTTCTTT. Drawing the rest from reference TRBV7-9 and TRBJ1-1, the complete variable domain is DTGVSQNPRHKITKRGQNVTFRCDPISEHNRLYWYRQTLGQGPEFLTYFQNEAQLEKSRLLSDRFSAERPKGSFSTLEIQRTEQGDSAMYLCASSLTGAGAEAFFGQGTRLTVV.

The CDR3 nucleotides are TGTGCCACCAGCAGAGATCAAGACCGCCCCAATGAGCAGTTCTTC. Its protein is CATSRDQDRPNEQFF. This sequence joins TRBV15 and TRBJ2-1, with D unclear. The CDR3 runs to 15 residues. The germline gives CDR1 LNHNV, CDR2 YYDKDF (reference sequence). Trimming shortened V by 0 bases and J by 6 bases, and 12 bases separated the two germline ends.

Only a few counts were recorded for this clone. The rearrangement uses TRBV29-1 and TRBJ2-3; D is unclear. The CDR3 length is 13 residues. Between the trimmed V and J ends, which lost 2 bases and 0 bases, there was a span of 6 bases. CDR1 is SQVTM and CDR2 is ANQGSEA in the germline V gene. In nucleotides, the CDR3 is TGCAGCGTTGAACCCCAGAGCACAGATACGCAGTATTTT. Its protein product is CSVEPQSTDTQYF.

This chain's CDR3 is CASSSYEGWTTQGEQFF. The CDR3 region has the DNA TGTGCCAGCAGTTCCTATGAGGGGTGGACCACCCAAGGGGAGCAGTTCTTC. The chain has TRBV27 and TRBJ2-1; D could derive from TRBD1 or TRBD2 (5 bases each). V dropped 4 bases and J dropped 10 bases, with 26 bases sitting between them. CDR3 length: 17 amino acids. Per the germline V gene, CDR1 is MNHEY and CDR2 is SMNVEV (reference sequence).

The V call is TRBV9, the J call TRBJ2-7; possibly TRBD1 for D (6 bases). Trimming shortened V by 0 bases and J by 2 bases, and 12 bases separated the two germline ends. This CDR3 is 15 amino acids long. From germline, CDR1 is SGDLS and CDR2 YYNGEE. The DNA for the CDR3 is TGTGCCAGCAGCGTAGAACAGGGCCCAACCTACGAGCAGTACTTC. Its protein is CASSVEQGPTYEQYF.

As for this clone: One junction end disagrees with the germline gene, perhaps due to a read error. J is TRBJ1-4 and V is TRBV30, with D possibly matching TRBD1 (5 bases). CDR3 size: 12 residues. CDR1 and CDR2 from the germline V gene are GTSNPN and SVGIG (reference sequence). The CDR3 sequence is CAWGATNEKLLF. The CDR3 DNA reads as TGTGCCTGGGGGGCAACTAATGAAAAACTGCTTTTT.

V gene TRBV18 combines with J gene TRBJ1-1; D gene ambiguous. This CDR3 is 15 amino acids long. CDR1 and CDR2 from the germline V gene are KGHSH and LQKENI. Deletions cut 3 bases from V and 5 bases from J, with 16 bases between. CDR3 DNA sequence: TGTGCCAGCTCACCGGACGGGAGGGTGGGAACTGAAGCTTTCTTT. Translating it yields CASSPDGRVGTEAFF.

CDR3 in amino acids: CASSAGRRRYTGELFF. Written as DNA, the CDR3 is TGTGCCAGCAGCGCCGGCCGACGGCGTTACACCGGGGAGCTGTTTTTT. The V call is TRBV28, the J call TRBJ2-2; D unclear. V gave up 6 bases and J gave up 3 bases, with 17 bases separating them. Germline values: CDR1 MDHEN, CDR2 SYDVKM. The CDR3 runs to 16 residues.

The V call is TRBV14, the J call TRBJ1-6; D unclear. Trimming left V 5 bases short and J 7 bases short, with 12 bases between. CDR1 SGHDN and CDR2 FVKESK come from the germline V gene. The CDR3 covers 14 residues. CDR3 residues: CASSYNKGNSPLHF. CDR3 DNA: TGTGCCAGCAGCTATAACAAAGGAAATTCACCCCTCCACTTT.

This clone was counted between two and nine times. CDR3 in amino acids: CASSPDRYGEQYF. In DNA form, the CDR3 reads TGTGCCAGCAGTCCGGACAGGTACGGCGAGCAGTACTTC. The V and J genes are TRBV28 and TRBJ2-7; 7 nucleotides line up with TRBD1. After removal of 5 bases from V and 6 bases from J, the junction contained 7 bases not matched to a gene. CDR1 is MDHEN, CDR2 SYDVKM, per germline. The CDR3 sequence is 13 residues long.

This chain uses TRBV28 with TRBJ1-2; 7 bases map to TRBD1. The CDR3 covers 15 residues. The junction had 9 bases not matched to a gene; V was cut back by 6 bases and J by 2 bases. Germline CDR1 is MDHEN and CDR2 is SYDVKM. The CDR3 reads CASSQGGQANYGYTF. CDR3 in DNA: TGTGCCAGCAGCCAAGGCGGACAGGCAAACTATGGCTACACCTTC.

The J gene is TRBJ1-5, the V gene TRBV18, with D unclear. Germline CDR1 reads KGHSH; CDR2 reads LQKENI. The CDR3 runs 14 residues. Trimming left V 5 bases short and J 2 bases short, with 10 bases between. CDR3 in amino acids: CASSMDGGNQPQHF. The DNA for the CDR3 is TGTGCCAGCTCAATGGATGGTGGCAATCAGCCCCAGCATTTT.

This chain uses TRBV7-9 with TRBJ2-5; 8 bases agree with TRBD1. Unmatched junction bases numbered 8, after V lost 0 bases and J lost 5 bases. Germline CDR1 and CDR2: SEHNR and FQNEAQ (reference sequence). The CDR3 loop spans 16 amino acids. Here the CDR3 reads CASSLADWTGIETQYF. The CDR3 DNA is TGTGCCAGCAGCTTAGCAGATTGGACAGGGATTGAGACCCAGTACTTC.

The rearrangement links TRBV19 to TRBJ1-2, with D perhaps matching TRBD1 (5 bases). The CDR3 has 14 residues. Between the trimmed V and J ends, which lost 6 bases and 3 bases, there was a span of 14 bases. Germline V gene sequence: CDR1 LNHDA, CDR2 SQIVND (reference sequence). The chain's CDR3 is CASSPIGQDYGYTF. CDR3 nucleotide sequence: TGTGCCAGTAGCCCGATAGGACAAGACTATGGCTACACCTTC.

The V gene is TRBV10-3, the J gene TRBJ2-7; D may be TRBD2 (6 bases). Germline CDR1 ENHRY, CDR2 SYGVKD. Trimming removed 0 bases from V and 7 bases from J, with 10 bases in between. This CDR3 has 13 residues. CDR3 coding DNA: TGTGCCATCAGTGAGTCGGGGGGATGGGAGCAGTACTTC. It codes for CAISESGGWEQYF.

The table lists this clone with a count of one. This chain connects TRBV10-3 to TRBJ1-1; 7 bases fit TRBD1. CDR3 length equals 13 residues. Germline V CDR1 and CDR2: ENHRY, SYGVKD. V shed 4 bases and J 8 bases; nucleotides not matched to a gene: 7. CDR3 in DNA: TGTGCCATCAGTGGGCAGGGGGGGCTCGAAGCTTTCTTT. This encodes CAISGQGGLEAFF.

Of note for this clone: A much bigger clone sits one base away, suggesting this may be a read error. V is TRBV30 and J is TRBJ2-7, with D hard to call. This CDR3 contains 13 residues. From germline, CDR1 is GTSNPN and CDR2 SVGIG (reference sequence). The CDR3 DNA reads TGTGCCCGGAGTGTAGGCCTTGGCTACGAGCAGTACTTC. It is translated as CARSVGLGYEQYF. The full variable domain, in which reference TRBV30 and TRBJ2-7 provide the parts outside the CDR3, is SQTIHQWPATLVQPVGSPLSLECTVEGTSNPNLYWYRQAAGRGLQLLFYSVGIGQISSEVPQNLSASRPQDRQFILSSKKLLLSDSGFYLCARSVGLGYEQYFGPGTRLTVT.